This T cell receptor (beta chain) was observed in a study of monozygotic twins with cystic fibrosis. Study-level information: Library input was three micrograms of fragmented DNA, with roughly 15 PCR cycles. Study-level findings and limits: Median Simpson clonality of roughly 0.0093 suggested naive T cells predominated.

The data were produced by immunoSEQ multiplex PCR, yet TCRdb's version contains in-frame clones alone and is incomplete. Of 15,000 to 20,000 clones listed, about 97% were seen once; the top ten hold approximately 2%. Points on this clone: Its antigen remains unidentified.

The sequencing input was blood. The receptor was derived from a woman aged 25 to 45 with cystic fibrosis.

The CDR3 protein is CASRQGAAGNTIYF. The CDR3 DNA reads TGTGCCAGCAGACAGGGGGCGGCCGGAAACACCATATATTTT. The chain has TRBV6-6 and TRBJ1-3; the match to TRBD1 covers 9 bases. The CDR3 has 14 residues. The germline CDR1 and CDR2 sequences are MNHNY and SVGAGI (reference sequence). J gave up 4 bases and V 6 bases, and 4 bases lay outside the gene matches.